This is a list of T cell receptor beta chains from one sample in a study of graft-versus-host responses after intestinal transplantation. Method: immunoSEQ multiplex PCR; TCRdb's copy keeps in-frame clones and lacks some. The sample includes roughly 7,000 clones, 89% of them seen just once. The specimen was PBMCs, collected nearly 85 days after transplant. Receptors were obtained from a human patient who received an intestinal transplant, so some T cells may come from the graft donor. The CDR3 runs from the conserved cysteine through the conserved F or W. A D gene is named only where the DNA matches it firmly. Some rows mark clone size as missing; the rest say once, few, many or name a class of expanded clone.

abundance | j_gene | v_gene | d_gene | CDR3nt | CDR3aa
. | TRBJ2-5 | TRBV28 | TRBD1 | TGTGCCAGCAGTTCAGGGGGCGCGGGTGAGACCCAGTACTTC | CASSSGGAGETQYF
. | TRBJ2-6 | TRBV4-2 | . | TGTGCCAGCAGCCAAGACGGCGGGACTGGGGCCAACGTCCTGACTTTC | CASSQDGGTGANVLTF
. | TRBJ1-1 | TRBV15 | . | TGTGCCACCAGACCCCCGGGGGGAATGAACACTGAAGCTTTCTTT | CATRPPGGMNTEAFF
. | TRBJ1-1 | TRBV27 | . | TGTGCCAGCAGTTTTTACTATGAGGCGCCTGAAGCTTTCTTT | CASSFYYEAPEAFF
. | TRBJ1-2 | TRBV20-1 | . | TGCAGTGCTCCCTATGGCTACACCTTC | CSAPYGYTF
. | TRBJ2-1 | TRBV4-1 | . | TGCGCCAGCAGCCAAGACCCTTCCTTAGATGAGCAGTTCTTC | CASSQDPSLDEQFF
. | TRBJ1-5 | TRBV30 | . | TGTGCCTGGAGTTACGTGGGGCGGGGGCAGCCCCAGCATTTT | CAWSYVGRGQPQHF
. | TRBJ2-7 | TRBV6-5 | . | TGTGCCAGCAGTGAAATCAGGGATATTGGGGAGCAGTACTTC | CASSEIRDIGEQYF
. | TRBJ1-2 | TRBV15 | . | TGTGCCACCAGCGCCCGACAGCACTCCAGTGGCTACACCTTC | CATSARQHSSGYTF
once | TRBJ1-1 | TRBV29-1 | . | TGCAGCGTTGGGGGTGCGAACACTGAAGCTTTCTTT | CSVGGANTEAFF
. | TRBJ2-6 | TRBV6-6 | . | TGTGCCAGCAGTTACAGAGTCTCTGGGGCCAACGTCCTGACTTTC | CASSYRVSGANVLTF
. | TRBJ1-6 | TRBV27 | TRBD1 | TGTGCCAGCAGTTTCGGGACAGCCAATTCACCCCTCCACTTT | CASSFGTANSPLHF
. | TRBJ2-1 | TRBV6-1 | . | TGTGCCAGCAGTGTGGGGGATGAGCAGTTCTTC | CASSVGDEQFF
. | TRBJ2-1 | TRBV7-8 | . | TGTGCCAGCAGCCCCAGGGGGGTAGTAGCGGGCAATGAGCAGTTCTTC | CASSPRGVVAGNEQFF
. | TRBJ2-7 | TRBV9 | TRBD2 | TGTGCCAGCAGCGTAGGGTCGAGCGGGGGGATCGAGCAGTACTTC | CASSVGSSGGIEQYF
. | TRBJ2-6 | TRBV9 | . | TGTGCCAGCAGCGTAAGTAGGGCGACTGGGGCCAACGTCCTGACTTTC | CASSVSRATGANVLTF
few | TRBJ1-1 | TRBV9 | . | TGTGCCAGCAGCGTAGAAGAGGGATCGGGAGCTTTCTTT | CASSVEEGSGAFF
once | TRBJ1-5 | TRBV19 | . | TGTGCCAGTAGTATCGATTGGGGGCAGCCCCAGCATTTT | CASSIDWGQPQHF
. | TRBJ2-1 | TRBV11-2 | TRBD2 | TGTGCCAGCAGCTCTAGCGGGAGGATTTTCGGTGAGCAGTTCTTC | CASSSSGRIFGEQFF
. | TRBJ2-7 | TRBV28 | TRBD2 | TGTGCCAGCAGTTCATGGACTAGCGGGGCCTGGGGGGAGCAGTACTTC | CASSSWTSGAWGEQYF
. | TRBJ2-3 | TRBV28 | TRBD1 | TGTGCCAGCAGAAAACAGGGGGCGAGCACAGATACGCAGTATTTT | CASRKQGASTDTQYF
. | TRBJ1-5 | TRBV6-5 | . | TGTGCCAGCAGTGGAGGAGGGAGACAGCATTTT | CASSGGGRQHF
. | TRBJ2-1 | TRBV6-1 | TRBD2 | TGTGCCAGCAGTGTGACTAGCGGGAGATCCAATGAGCAGTTCTTC | CASSVTSGRSNEQFF
. | TRBJ2-1 | TRBV4-3 | TRBD1 | TGCGCCAGCAGCCAAGTCTTAACAGGGGGCAATGAGCAGTTCTTC | CASSQVLTGGNEQFF
few | TRBJ2-2 | TRBV6-5 | . | TGTGCCAGCAGTTACGGGACCGGGGAGCTGTTTTTT | CASSYGTGELFF
once | TRBJ2-3 | TRBV5-4 | TRBD2 | TGTGCCAGCAGCTTGGACGAGCGGGGGGGATTGGCAGATACGCAGTATTTT | CASSLDERGGLADTQYF
. | TRBJ1-3 | TRBV7-6 | . | TGTGCCAGCAGGGCCGGGACAAACTCAAACACCATATATTTT | CASRAGTNSNTIYF
. | TRBJ2-1 | TRBV27 | TRBD1 | TGTGCCAGCAGCTCGGACAGGGGTCAAGGCAATGAGCAGTTCTTC | CASSSDRGQGNEQFF
. | TRBJ1-2 | TRBV6-5 | . | TGTGCCAGCAGTTCGTACCAGGACTATGGCTACACCTTC | CASSSYQDYGYTF
. | TRBJ2-7 | TRBV7-8 | TRBD2 | TGTGCCAGCAGCTCCCGACTAGCGGGAGGGCTCGAGCAGTACTTC | CASSSRLAGGLEQYF
. | TRBJ1-1 | TRBV29-1 | . | TGCAGCGTTAGTAGGCGGGTGAACACTGAAGCTTTCTTT | CSVSRRVNTEAFF
. | TRBJ2-2 | TRBV6-6 | TRBD1 | TGTGCCAGCACCCCGACAGGGGGGCGACCCACCGGGGAGCTGTTTTTT | CASTPTGGRPTGELFF
. | TRBJ2-5 | TRBV5-1 | TRBD1 | TGCGCCAGCAGCACTCCTAAGGGGGCAGGGGAGACCCAGTACTTC | CASSTPKGAGETQYF
few | TRBJ1-1 | TRBV6-5 | . | TGTGCCAGCAGTTACAATATGAACACTGAAGCTTTCTTT | CASSYNMNTEAFF
. | TRBJ2-5 | TRBV6-5 | . | TGTGCCAGCAGTTACCACCTCCTAGAGACCCAGTACTTC | CASSYHLLETQYF
. | TRBJ2-1 | TRBV5-1 | . | TGCGCCAGCAGCCCGACCAGGGCGACGCACAATGAGCAGTTCTTC | CASSPTRATHNEQFF
few | TRBJ1-3 | TRBV2 | . | TGTGCCAGCAGTGAAAATGTTGGAGCAGGAAGAGGAAACACCATATATTTT | CASSENVGAGRGNTIYF
. | TRBJ1-4 | TRBV6-1 | . | TGTGCCAGCGGGACAACTAATGAAAAACTGTTTTTT | CASGTTNEKLFF
once | TRBJ1-5 | TRBV7-9 | . | TGTGCCAGCAGCTTAGGGGGAGGCAATCAGCCCCAGCATTTT | CASSLGGGNQPQHF
. | TRBJ2-6 | TRBV4-2 | . | TGTGCCAGCAGCCCGAACAGGGTTAGCTCTGGGGCCAACGTCCTGACTTTC | CASSPNRVSSGANVLTF
. | TRBJ2-7 | TRBV2 | . | TGTGCCAGCACTGGGGATTACGAGCAGTACTTC | CASTGDYEQYF
. | TRBJ2-5 | TRBV28 | . | TGTGCCAGCACCTCGAGGGGGGCGGGTGAGACCCAGTACTTC | CASTSRGAGETQYF
. | TRBJ2-7 | TRBV27 | . | TGTGCCAGCAGTTTAAGCGGAGGGAGCTCCTACGAGCAGTACTTC | CASSLSGGSSYEQYF
once | TRBJ2-1 | TRBV19 | TRBD2 | TGTGCCAGTAGTCTAACCCTAGCGGGGGGTCTGTTCTTC | CASSLTLAGGLFF
. | TRBJ2-5 | TRBV6-1 | . | TGTGCCAGCAGTGAAGACAACCAAGAGACCCAGTACTTC | CASSEDNQETQYF
. | TRBJ2-1 | TRBV4-2 | TRBD2 | TGTGCCAGCAGCCAAGATCTTCGAGCGGGGGGGCCCTACAATGAGCAGTTCTTC | CASSQDLRAGGPYNEQFF
. | TRBJ2-1 | TRBV6-1 | . | TGTGCCAGCAGTGAAAGTCAAGGGTTGGGCTACAATGAGCAGTTCTTC | CASSESQGLGYNEQFF
. | TRBJ1-1 | TRBV29-1 | . | TGCAGCGTTGTGCAGGGTCTCGTGGCTTTCTTT | CSVVQGLVAFF
. | TRBJ1-2 | TRBV6-4 | TRBD1 | TGTGCCAGCAGTGAATCAGGGGGATCCTATGGCTACACCTTC | CASSESGGSYGYTF
few | TRBJ2-7 | TRBV27 | TRBD1 | TGTGCCAGCAGCGACAGGGCCTACGAGCAGTACTTC | CASSDRAYEQYF
. | TRBJ2-5 | TRBV7-9 | . | TGTGCCAGCAGCTTGAAAGAGACCCAGTACTTC | CASSLKETQYF
. | TRBJ2-5 | TRBV10-3 | . | TGTGCCATCAGTGAGCTACAGTTAAGGGACCAAGAGACCCAGTACTTC | CAISELQLRDQETQYF
few | TRBJ2-1 | TRBV7-9 | . | TGTGCCAGCAGCTTAGGGGCGGCTTTGGGTAGCGATGAGCAGTTCTTC | CASSLGAALGSDEQFF
. | TRBJ1-3 | TRBV10-3 | . | TGTGCCATCAGTGGGGCGTGGAGGGGCTCTGGAAACACCATATATTTT | CAISGAWRGSGNTIYF
. | TRBJ2-1 | TRBV4-1 | . | TGCGCCAGCAGCCAACTAGTAGAGTACTCCTACAATGAGCAGTTCTTC | CASSQLVEYSYNEQFF